These T cell receptor beta chains were read from a single sample in a study of cytomegalovirus exposure and HLA in healthy donors. The assay was immunoSEQ multiplex PCR, and TCRdb's table has in-frame clones only and misses some. The sample yields some 120,000 clones, roughly 18% seen once. The sequenced material came from PBMCs. The receptors were gathered from a female donor in good health and CMV-seropositive. Each CDR3 is given with its conserved first and last residue. The D gene is left open where the match is weak. A row's size may be missing; if present it is once, few, many or a size class.

j_call v_call d_call clone_size cdr3_aa cdr3_nt
TRBJ1-5 TRBV15 NA NA CATSRSPDQPQHF TGTGCCACCAGCAGATCCCCAGATCAGCCCCAGCATTTT
TRBJ1-3 TRBV27 NA NA CASSLLPPGGGAGNTIYF TGTGCCAGCAGTTTATTGCCTCCGGGCGGGGGCGCTGGAAACACCATATATTTT
TRBJ2-1 TRBV30 NA few CAWSAYSGAYNEQFF TGTGCCTGGAGTGCCTATAGCGGAGCTTACAATGAGCAGTTCTTC
TRBJ2-5 TRBV6-5 NA NA CASSLDYQETQYF TGTGCCAGCAGCCTGGACTACCAAGAGACCCAGTACTTC
TRBJ1-2 TRBV11-2 TRBD1 few CASSLTGQGDYGYTF TGTGCCAGCAGCTTAACGGGACAGGGGGACTATGGCTACACCTTC
TRBJ1-1 TRBV27 TRBD1 NA CASSLSPRDRGNTEAFF TGTGCCAGCAGTTTATCCCCCAGGGACAGGGGGAACACTGAAGCTTTCTTT
TRBJ1-4 TRBV29-1 TRBD1 few CSVESTGDGGEKLFF TGCAGCGTTGAATCGACAGGGGACGGAGGTGAAAAACTGTTTTTT
TRBJ1-1 TRBV13 NA few CASSARRRMNTEAFF TGTGCCAGCAGCGCCCGGAGAAGGATGAACACTGAAGCTTTCTTT
TRBJ1-3 TRBV29-1 NA NA CSVASSGNTIYF TGCAGCGTTGCTAGCTCTGGAAACACCATATATTTT
TRBJ2-1 TRBV4-2 TRBD1 NA CASSQVGDRGWDEQFF TGTGCCAGCAGCCAAGTTGGGGACAGGGGATGGGATGAGCAGTTCTTC
TRBJ1-6 TRBV4-3 NA NA CASSKESGGRNSPLHF TGCGCCAGCAGCAAAGAATCGGGCGGGAGGAATTCACCCCTCCACTTT
TRBJ1-3 TRBV12-5 NA NA CASGYRTAGNTIYF TGTGCTAGTGGGTATCGGACAGCTGGAAACACCATATATTTT
TRBJ2-7 TRBV7-9 NA NA CASSLGAPFGEQYF TGTGCCAGCAGCTTAGGAGCCCCCTTCGGCGAGCAGTACTTC
TRBJ1-1 TRBV5-1 NA few CASSYRRGNTEAFF TGCGCCAGCAGCTACAGGCGGGGTAACACTGAAGCTTTCTTT
TRBJ2-3 TRBV7-9 NA few CASSPRSGRTTETQYF TGTGCCAGCAGCCCTCGGTCGGGACGGACTACTGAAACGCAGTATTTT
TRBJ2-7 TRBV4-2 NA few CASSQEVGGHYEQYF TGTGCCAGCAGCCAAGAGGTGGGGGGTCATTACGAGCAGTACTTC
TRBJ2-1 TRBV6-5 NA few CASSADWSSYNEQFF TGTGCCAGCAGTGCGGACTGGAGCTCCTACAATGAGCAGTTCTTC
TRBJ2-3 TRBV2 TRBD1 NA CASSEVGQSFGDTQYF TGTGCCAGCAGTGAAGTGGGACAGTCCTTTGGAGATACGCAGTATTTT
TRBJ2-1 TRBV7-2 TRBD2 NA CASSFILPLAGAAEFF TGTGCCAGCAGCTTTATACTTCCGTTGGCGGGAGCAGCGGAGTTCTTC
TRBJ1-3 TRBV30 TRBD1 few CAWSIPTGDSGNTIYF TGTGCCTGGAGTATACCTACAGGGGATTCTGGAAACACCATATATTTT
TRBJ2-3 TRBV15 TRBD1 NA CATSRGNGQGDTQYF TGTGCCACCAGCAGAGGTAATGGACAGGGGGATACGCAGTATTTT
TRBJ1-2 TRBV28 NA NA CASSLQGQAYYGYTF TGTGCCAGCAGTTTACAGGGGCAGGCTTACTATGGCTACACCTTC
TRBJ2-5 TRBV4-3 TRBD2 NA CASIGGGNQETQYF TGCGCCAGCATCGGCGGGGGGAATCAAGAGACCCAGTACTTC
TRBJ2-2 TRBV27 NA NA CASSPRRRLNTGELFF TGTGCCAGCAGCCCCCGGCGGAGACTTAACACCGGGGAGCTGTTTTTT
TRBJ2-7 TRBV19 TRBD2 NA CASSGTSGTSYEQYF TGTGCCAGTAGTGGGACTAGCGGAACATCCTACGAGCAGTACTTC
TRBJ1-4 TRBV9 NA few CASPQGAGTTNEKLFF TGTGCCAGTCCACAGGGAGCAGGAACAACTAATGAAAAACTGTTTTTT
TRBJ2-7 TRBV7-9 TRBD1 few CASRFSGGDEQYF TGTGCCAGCAGATTTTCAGGGGGTGACGAGCAGTACTTC
TRBJ1-5 TRBV15 NA NA CATSRDPSSNQPQHF TGTGCCACCAGCAGAGATCCGAGCAGCAATCAGCCCCAGCATTTT
TRBJ2-2 TRBV7-9 TRBD2 NA CASSWGIAGASTGELFF TGTGCCAGCAGCTGGGGTATAGCGGGGGCGAGCACCGGGGAGCTGTTTTTT
TRBJ2-3 TRBV4-3 NA NA CASSQETSPYTDTQYF TGCGCCAGCAGCCAAGAAACTTCACCCTACACAGATACGCAGTATTTT
TRBJ1-2 TRBV6-6 NA few CASRLAANSNYGYTF TGTGCCAGCAGGCTGGCGGCGAATTCTAACTATGGCTACACCTTC
TRBJ1-4 TRBV25-1 NA few CASSELGQAWDEKLFF TGTGCCAGCAGTGAATTGGGGCAGGCATGGGATGAAAAACTGTTTTTT
TRBJ2-7 TRBV30 TRBD1 NA CAWTLTGQGYEQYF TGTGCCTGGACCCTCACCGGACAGGGCTACGAGCAGTACTTC
TRBJ2-2 TRBV6-1 TRBD2 NA CASSQGGLAGDTGELFF TGTGCCAGCAGTCAAGGAGGACTAGCGGGGGACACCGGGGAGCTGTTTTTT
TRBJ2-2 TRBV27 TRBD2 few CASSQTSVTGELFF TGTGCCAGCAGCCAAACTAGCGTCACCGGGGAGCTGTTTTTT
TRBJ1-2 TRBV5-1 TRBD1 NA CASSLGPGQGINYGYTF TGCGCCAGCAGCTTGGGGCCTGGACAGGGGATAAACTATGGCTACACCTTC
TRBJ2-3 TRBV1 NA few CTSSQDRLAGGTDTQYF TGCACCAGCAGCCAAGACAGGTTAGCGGGAGGCACAGATACGCAGTATTTT
TRBJ2-7 TRBV6-5 TRBD2 few CASSYSSRGGAYEQYF TGTGCCAGCAGTTACTCGTCCCGGGGGGGAGCCTACGAGCAGTACTTC
TRBJ2-7 TRBV7-2 NA NA CASSLQTGLEQYF TGTGCCAGCAGCTTACAGACAGGTCTCGAGCAGTACTTC
TRBJ1-1 TRBV9 NA NA CASSVPRQENTEAFF TGTGCCAGCAGCGTACCCCGACAGGAGAACACTGAAGCTTTCTTT
TRBJ2-3 TRBV12-5 TRBD2 few CASGWAGEADTQYF TGTGCTAGTGGTTGGGCGGGAGAGGCAGATACGCAGTATTTT
TRBJ2-1 TRBV6-6 TRBD2 NA CASSQTSGSSSIEQFF TGTGCCAGCAGTCAGACTAGCGGATCCTCCTCAATTGAGCAGTTCTTC